This T cell receptor beta chain was recorded in a study of blood T cell repertoires in COVID-19. Overall study context: Samples came from the United States, Italy and Spain, spanning acute and convalescent COVID-19. In each case, the material was cDNA or gDNA derived from T cells, B-cell-depleted T cells, or PBMCs.

This CDR3 is 14 amino acids long. Germline CDR1 SGHNT, CDR2 YYREEE (reference sequence). Trimming cost V 0 bases and J 4 bases, with 10 bases left between them. In the authors' workflow: Scientists estimated how many nucleated cells there were by amplifying reference gene primers. Sequenced by immunoSEQ multiplex PCR; TCRdb stores in-frame clones only, minus some. The D gene and trimming were derived from the DNA, and the V and J assignments and clone size from that table. The data contain about 100,000 clones, over 60% of them seen just once; the ten biggest clones take up roughly 4%. The sample taken for sequencing was peripheral blood. This TCR was recovered from a man aged 70-80 years with acute or convalescent COVID-19. The genes are TRBV5-4 and TRBJ1-2; D may be TRBD1 (5 bases). The DNA for the CDR3 is TGTGCCAGCAGCTTGGAGGGACTTATCTATGGCTACACCTTC. This encodes CASSLEGLIYGYTF.